Listed here are 3 T cell receptor beta chains from one sample, sequenced in a study of blood T cell repertoires in COVID-19. Profiled with immunoSEQ multiplex PCR; TCRdb holds only in-frame clones, not every one. Altogether 120,000 or so clones are present, around 80% being singletons, with the ten largest covering over 5%. The sequencing sample was made of peripheral blood. Receptors were obtained from a man older than 75 with active or convalescent COVID-19.

The gene calls are TRBV5-8 and TRBJ1-5; D is possibly TRBD1 (5 bases). Trimming took off 7 bases at V and 4 bases at J, with 18 bases between the two ends. The CDR3 spans 15 residues. From germline, CDR1 is SGHTS and CDR2 YDEGEE. The CDR3 sequence is CASDQRGRQNQPQHF. In DNA form, the CDR3 reads TGTGCCAGCGACCAAAGGGGCAGGCAGAATCAGCCCCAGCATTTT. Filled out from reference TRBV5-8 and TRBJ1-5, the complete variable domain reads EAGVTQSPTHLIKTRGQQATLRCSPISGHTSVYWYQQALGLGLQFLLWYDEGEERNRGNFPPRFSGRQFPNYSSELNVNALELEDSALYLCASDQRGRQNQPQHFGDGTRLSIL.

CDR3 protein: CASSFDYEKLFF. The CDR3 nucleotides are TGTGCCAGCAGCTTCGACTATGAAAAACTGTTTTTT. The chain couples TRBV7-9 to TRBJ1-4; D not certain. V was pared by 3 bases and J by 6 bases, with 5 bases between. Germline-derived CDR1 and CDR2 are SEHNR and FQNEAQ (reference sequence). This CDR3 has 12 amino acids.

Many counts were recorded for this clone. The rearrangement joins TRBV4-3 to TRBJ2-2; 7 bases line up with TRBD2. Germline V gene lookup returns CDR1 LGHNA and CDR2 YSLEER. V trimming: 0 bases; J trimming: 2 bases; junction bases outside the gene matches: 9. This CDR3 comprises 18 residues. The CDR3 nucleotides are TGCGCCAGCAGCCAAGAAAGGCTAGCGGCCTTAAACACCGGGGAGCTGTTTTTT. This sequence encodes CASSQERLAALNTGELFF.